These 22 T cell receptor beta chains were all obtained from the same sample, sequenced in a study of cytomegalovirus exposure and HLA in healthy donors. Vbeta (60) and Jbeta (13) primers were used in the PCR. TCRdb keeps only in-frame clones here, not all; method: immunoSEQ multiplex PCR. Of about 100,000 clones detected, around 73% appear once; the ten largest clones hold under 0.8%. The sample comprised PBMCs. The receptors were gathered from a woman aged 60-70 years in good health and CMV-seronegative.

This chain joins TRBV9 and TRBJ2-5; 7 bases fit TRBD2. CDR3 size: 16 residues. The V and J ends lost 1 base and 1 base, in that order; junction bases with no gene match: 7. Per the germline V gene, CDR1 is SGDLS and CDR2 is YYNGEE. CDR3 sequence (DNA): TGTGCCAGCAGCGTATCCCAGGGAGGGACCCAAGAGACCCAGTACTTC. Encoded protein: CASSVSQGGTQETQYF.

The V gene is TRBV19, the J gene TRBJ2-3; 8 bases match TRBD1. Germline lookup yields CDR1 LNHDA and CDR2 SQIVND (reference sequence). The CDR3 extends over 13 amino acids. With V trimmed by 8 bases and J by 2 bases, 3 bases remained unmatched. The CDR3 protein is CASSTGATDTQYF. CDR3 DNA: TGTGCCAGTTCGACAGGGGCCACAGATACGCAGTATTTT.

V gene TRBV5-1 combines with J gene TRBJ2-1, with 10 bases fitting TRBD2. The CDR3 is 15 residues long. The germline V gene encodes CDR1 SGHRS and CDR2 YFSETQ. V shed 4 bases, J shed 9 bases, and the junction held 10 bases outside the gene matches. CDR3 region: CASSLAGLAVVEQFF. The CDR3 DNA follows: TGCGCCAGCAGCCTGGCAGGACTAGCGGTCGTTGAGCAGTTCTTC.

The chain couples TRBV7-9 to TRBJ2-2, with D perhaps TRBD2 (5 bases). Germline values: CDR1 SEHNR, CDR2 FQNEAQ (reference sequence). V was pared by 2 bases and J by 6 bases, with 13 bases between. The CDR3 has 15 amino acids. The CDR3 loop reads CASSLLRVSAGELFF. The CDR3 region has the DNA TGTGCCAGCAGCTTACTGAGGGTTTCGGCCGGGGAGCTGTTTTTT.

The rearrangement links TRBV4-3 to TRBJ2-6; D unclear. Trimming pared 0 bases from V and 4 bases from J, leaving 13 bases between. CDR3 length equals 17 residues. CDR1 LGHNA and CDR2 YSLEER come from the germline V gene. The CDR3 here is CASSQEVGHLGANVLTF. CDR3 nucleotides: TGCGCCAGCAGCCAAGAGGTCGGTCATCTCGGGGCCAACGTCCTGACTTTC.

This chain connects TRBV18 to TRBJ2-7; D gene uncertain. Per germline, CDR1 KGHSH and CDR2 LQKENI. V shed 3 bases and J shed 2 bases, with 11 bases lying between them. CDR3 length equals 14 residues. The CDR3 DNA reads TGTGCCAGCTCACCGATTCCTACAGCCTACGAGCAGTACTTC. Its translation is CASSPIPTAYEQYF.

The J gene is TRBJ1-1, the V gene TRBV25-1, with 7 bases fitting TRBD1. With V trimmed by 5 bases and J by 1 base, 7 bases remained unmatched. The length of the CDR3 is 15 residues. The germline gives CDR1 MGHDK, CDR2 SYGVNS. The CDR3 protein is CASSLSGTANTEAFF. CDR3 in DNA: TGTGCCAGCAGTTTATCCGGGACAGCGAACACTGAAGCTTTCTTT.

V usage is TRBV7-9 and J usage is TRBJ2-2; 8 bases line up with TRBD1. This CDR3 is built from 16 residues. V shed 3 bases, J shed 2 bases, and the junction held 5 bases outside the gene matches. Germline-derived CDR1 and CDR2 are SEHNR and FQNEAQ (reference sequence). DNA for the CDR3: TGTGCCAGCAGCTTCTCAGGGGGCCCTAACACCGGGGAGCTGTTTTTT. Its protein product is CASSFSGGPNTGELFF. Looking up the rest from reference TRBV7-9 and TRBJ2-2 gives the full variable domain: DTGVSQNPRHKITKRGQNVTFRCDPISEHNRLYWYRQTLGQGPEFLTYFQNEAQLEKSRLLSDRFSAERPKGSFSTLEIQRTEQGDSAMYLCASSFSGGPNTGELFFGEGSRLTVL.

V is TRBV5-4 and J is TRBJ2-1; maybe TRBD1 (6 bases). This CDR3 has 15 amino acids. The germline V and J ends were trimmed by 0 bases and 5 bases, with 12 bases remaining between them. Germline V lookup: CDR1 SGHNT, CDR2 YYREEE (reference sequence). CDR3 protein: CASSLGRGINNEQFF. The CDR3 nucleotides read TGTGCCAGCAGCTTGGGCAGGGGTATAAACAATGAGCAGTTCTTC.

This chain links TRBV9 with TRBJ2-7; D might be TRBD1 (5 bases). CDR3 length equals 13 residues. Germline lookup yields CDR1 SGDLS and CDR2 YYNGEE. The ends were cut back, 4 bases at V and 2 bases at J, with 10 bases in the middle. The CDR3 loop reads CASSPPDTYEQYF. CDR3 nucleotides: TGTGCCAGCAGCCCCCCGGACACCTACGAGCAGTACTTC.

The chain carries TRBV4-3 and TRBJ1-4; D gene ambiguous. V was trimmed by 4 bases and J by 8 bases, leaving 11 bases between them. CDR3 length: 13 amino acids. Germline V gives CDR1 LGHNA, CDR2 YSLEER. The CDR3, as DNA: TGCGCCAGCAGCCCGACAATTAACGAAAAACTGTTTTTT. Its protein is CASSPTINEKLFF.

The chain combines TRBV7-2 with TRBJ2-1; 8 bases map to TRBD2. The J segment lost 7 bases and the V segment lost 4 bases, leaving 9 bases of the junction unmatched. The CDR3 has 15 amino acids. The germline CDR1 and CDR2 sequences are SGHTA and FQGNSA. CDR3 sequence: CASSSSLAGTNEQFF. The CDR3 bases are TGTGCCAGCAGCTCTTCTTTAGCGGGGACTAATGAGCAGTTCTTC.

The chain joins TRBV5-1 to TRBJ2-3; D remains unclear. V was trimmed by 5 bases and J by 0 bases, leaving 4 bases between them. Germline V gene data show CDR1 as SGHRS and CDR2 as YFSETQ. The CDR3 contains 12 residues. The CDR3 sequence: CASRASTDTQYF. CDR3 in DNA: TGCGCCAGCAGGGCCAGCACAGATACGCAGTATTTT.

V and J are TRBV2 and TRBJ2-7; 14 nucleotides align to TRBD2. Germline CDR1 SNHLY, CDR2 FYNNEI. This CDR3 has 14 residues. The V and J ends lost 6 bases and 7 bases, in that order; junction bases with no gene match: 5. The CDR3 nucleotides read TGTGCCAGCAGCGGACTAGCGGGGGGTTGGGAGCAGTACTTC. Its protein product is CASSGLAGGWEQYF.

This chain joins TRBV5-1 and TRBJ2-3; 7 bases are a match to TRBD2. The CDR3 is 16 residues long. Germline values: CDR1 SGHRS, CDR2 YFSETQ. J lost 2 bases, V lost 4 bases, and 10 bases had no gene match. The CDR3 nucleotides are TGCGCCAGCAGCCTAGGTCGAGCGGGGAACACAGATACGCAGTATTTT. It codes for CASSLGRAGNTDTQYF.

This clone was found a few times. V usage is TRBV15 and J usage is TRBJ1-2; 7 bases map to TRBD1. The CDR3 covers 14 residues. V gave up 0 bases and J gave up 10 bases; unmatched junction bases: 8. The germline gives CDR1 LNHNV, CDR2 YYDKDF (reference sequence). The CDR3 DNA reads TGTGCCACCAGCAGAGATGTGCGACAGGGTGACTACACCTTC. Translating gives CATSRDVRQGDYTF. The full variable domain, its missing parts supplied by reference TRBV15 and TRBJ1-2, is DAMVIQNPRYQVTQFGKPVTLSCSQTLNHNVMYWYQQKSSQAPKLLFHYYDKDFNNEADTPDNFQSRRPNTSFCFLDIRSPGLGDTAMYLCATSRDVRQGDYTFGSGTRLTVV.

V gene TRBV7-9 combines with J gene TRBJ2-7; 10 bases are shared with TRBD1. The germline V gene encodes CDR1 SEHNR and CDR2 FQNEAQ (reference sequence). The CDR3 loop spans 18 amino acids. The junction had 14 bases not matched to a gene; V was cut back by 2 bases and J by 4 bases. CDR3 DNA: TGTGCCAGCAGCTTAACCGGGACAGGGGCCGCCGTAGGATACGAGCAGTACTTC. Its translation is CASSLTGTGAAVGYEQYF.

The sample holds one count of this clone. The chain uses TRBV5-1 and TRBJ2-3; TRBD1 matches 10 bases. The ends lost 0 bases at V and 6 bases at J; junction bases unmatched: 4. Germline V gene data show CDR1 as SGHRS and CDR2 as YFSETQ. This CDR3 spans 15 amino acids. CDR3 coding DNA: TGCGCCAGCAGCTTGGGACAGGGGGCCGAGGATACGCAGTATTTT. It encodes CASSLGQGAEDTQYF.

The CDR3 region is CASSLEGGVNTGELFF. For the CDR3, the DNA is TGTGCCAGCAGCTTAGAAGGCGGGGTTAACACCGGGGAGCTGTTTTTT. This chain connects TRBV7-7 to TRBJ2-2, with D possibly matching TRBD2 (6 bases). With 1 base removed from V and 2 bases from J, the gap between germline ends came to 11 bases. Germline V gives CDR1 SSHAT, CDR2 FNYEAQ (reference sequence). CDR3 length equals 16 residues.

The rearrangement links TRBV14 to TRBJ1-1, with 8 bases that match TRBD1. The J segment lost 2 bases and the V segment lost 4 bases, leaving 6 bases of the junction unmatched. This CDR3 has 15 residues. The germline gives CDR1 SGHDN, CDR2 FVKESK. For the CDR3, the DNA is TGTGCCAGCAGCCGCAGGGGGCCGTCCAACACTGAAGCTTTCTTT. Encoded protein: CASSRRGPSNTEAFF.

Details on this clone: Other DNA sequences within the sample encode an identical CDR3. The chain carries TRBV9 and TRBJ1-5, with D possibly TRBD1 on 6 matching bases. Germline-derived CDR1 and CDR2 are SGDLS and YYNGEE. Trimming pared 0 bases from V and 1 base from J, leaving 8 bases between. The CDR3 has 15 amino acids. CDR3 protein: CASSVGGLSNQPQHF. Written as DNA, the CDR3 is TGTGCCAGCAGCGTAGGGGGGCTGAGCAATCAGCCCCAGCATTTT.

CDR3 residues: CASAVVAANEQFF. The CDR3 bases are TGTGCCAGCGCCGTTGTAGCGGCAAATGAGCAGTTCTTC. The rearrangement uses TRBV27 and TRBJ2-1; tentative D call: TRBD2 (6 bases). The CDR3 length is 13 residues. Germline V lookup: CDR1 MNHEY, CDR2 SMNVEV (reference sequence). The V end was cut by 8 bases, the J end by 7 bases, with 15 bases between.